This passage covers 11 T cell receptor beta chains from one sample sequenced in a study of T cells after yellow fever vaccination. MiXCR was run by TCRdb on the 5' RACE reads, yielding one entry per CDR3 protein. This sample has more than 95,000 distinct CDR3 sequences, with roughly 10% found just once. This material consisted of CD8+ T cells sorted from PBMCs, taken on the day of the yellow fever booster vaccination. Every receptor here comes from a man between 18 and 29 years old who received the YFV17D yellow fever vaccine.

This clonotype showed up just a few times. The V call is TRBV7-8, the J call TRBJ1-2; weak D call: TRBD1 (6 bases). CDR1 is SGHVS and CDR2 is FQNEAQ in the germline V gene. The V gene lost 4 bases and the J gene lost 8 bases, with 11 bases spanning the gap. The CDR3 extends over 12 amino acids. The CDR3 DNA is TGTGCCAGCAGCTCCTCAGGGGACGGCTACACCTTC. This gives the protein CASSSSGDGYTF. Complete variable domain (other parts from reference TRBV7-8 and TRBJ1-2): GAGVSQSPRYKVAKRGQDVALRCDPISGHVSLFWYQQALGQGPEFLTYFQNEAQLDKSGLPSDRFFAERPEGSVSTLKIQRTQQEDSAVYLCASSSSGDGYTFGSGTRLTVV.

This clonotype appeared a few times. The chain joins TRBV11-2 to TRBJ2-3; 7 bases align to TRBD1. Germline CDR1 and CDR2: SGHAT and FQNNGV. There are 17 residues in the CDR3. V shed 0 bases, J shed 2 bases, and the junction held 8 bases outside the gene matches. For the CDR3, the DNA is TGTGCCAGCAGCTTAGATTGGACAGGAGCCCACACAGATACGCAGTATTTT. This translates into CASSLDWTGAHTDTQYF.

This clonotype was recorded a few times. This chain connects TRBV4-3 to TRBJ2-1; TRBD1 aligns across 7 bases. V shed 6 bases and J 3 bases; nucleotides not matched to a gene: 8. Germline V CDR1 and CDR2: LGHNA, YSLEER. The CDR3 extends over 15 amino acids. Here the CDR3 DNA reads TGCGCCAGCAGTCGAGGGACAGCTCGCTACAATGAGCAGTTCTTC. It encodes CASSRGTARYNEQFF.

J is TRBJ2-2 and V is TRBV7-9, with 9 bases lining up with TRBD2. V lost 4 bases and J lost 1; bases outside the gene matches: 1. The CDR3 has 15 amino acids. Germline CDR1 SEHNR, CDR2 FQNEAQ (reference sequence). CDR3 loop: CASSYSGGNTGELFF. DNA of the CDR3: TGTGCCAGCAGCTATAGCGGGGGGAACACCGGGGAGCTGTTTTTT.

This clonotype was recorded a few times. The J gene is TRBJ1-5, the V gene TRBV29-1; the D is unclear. Per germline, CDR1 SQVTM and CDR2 ANQGSEA. V gave up 5 bases and J gave up 4 bases, with 9 bases separating them. CDR3 size: 12 residues. The CDR3 loop reads CSVSNGNQPQHF. CDR3 nucleotide sequence: TGCAGCGTTAGTAATGGGAATCAGCCCCAGCATTTT.

This clonotype was detected ten times or more. The chain employs TRBV29-1 and TRBJ1-1; no firm D call. Trimming removed 7 bases from V and 4 bases from J, with 10 bases in between. The CDR3 is 11 amino acids. CDR1 SQVTM and CDR2 ANQGSEA come from the germline V gene. In DNA form, the CDR3 reads TGCAGCGCCCTTATCCTCACTGAAGCTTTCTTT. Translating it yields CSALILTEAFF.

This clonotype came up a few times. The chain combines TRBV7-2 with TRBJ2-5; D possibly corresponds to TRBD2 (6 bases). The CDR3 contains 14 residues. V gave up 5 bases and J gave up 3 bases, with 13 bases separating them. Germline lookup yields CDR1 SGHTA and CDR2 FQGNSA. CDR3 region: CASSQTGLEETQYF. The CDR3 DNA is TGTGCCAGCAGCCAGACGGGACTCGAAGAGACCCAGTACTTC.

This clonotype showed up many times. V and J are TRBV4-3 and TRBJ2-2; D might be TRBD2 (6 bases). V lost 0 bases and J 5 bases, leaving 25 bases between the germline ends. The CDR3 totals 20 residues. Germline CDR1 reads LGHNA; CDR2 reads YSLEER. In DNA form, the CDR3 reads TGCGCCAGCAGCCAAGATAAGGAGGACTACACCTTCATGGGGACCGGGGAGCTGTTTTTT. Its translation is CASSQDKEDYTFMGTGELFF.

Notes on this clonotype: The junction departs from the called germline gene at one end, perhaps through a read error. V gene TRBV9 combines with J gene TRBJ2-3; tentatively, D is TRBD1 (5 bases). There are 15 residues in the CDR3. The germline gives CDR1 SGDLS, CDR2 YYNGEE. In DNA form, the CDR3 reads TGTGCCAGCAGCGTACAGGGTCGGAGCACAGATGCGCAGTATTTT. Amino acids: CASSVQGRSTDAQYF.

This clonotype was observed at least ten times. The chain joins TRBV7-6 to TRBJ1-5; TRBD1 is a possible D gene (6 bases). V lost 5 bases to trimming and J lost 4 bases, with 15 bases between them. Germline V CDR1 and CDR2: SGHVS, FNYEAQ. This CDR3 comprises 15 residues. CDR3 in DNA: TGTGCCAGCAGCCTATCCGGGACATCAAATCAGCCCCAGCATTTT. The encoded protein is CASSLSGTSNQPQHF.

This clonotype was counted only a few times. The chain links TRBV5-4 to TRBJ1-6; 9 bases map to TRBD1. The V segment lost 4 bases and the J segment 5 bases; nucleotides outside the gene matches: 4. Germline V lookup: CDR1 SGHNT, CDR2 YYREEE (reference sequence). The CDR3 has 15 amino acids. The CDR3 region is CASSNTGGDNSPLHF. The CDR3 DNA sequence: TGTGCCAGCAGCAACACAGGGGGCGATAATTCACCCCTCCACTTT.